Below are 32 T cell receptor beta chains sequenced from a single sample in a study of identical twins. TCRdb passed the 5' RACE reads through MiXCR, listing each CDR3 protein once. The sample carries about 490,000 distinct CDR3 sequences, roughly 15% recorded once. Separately, the same data were catalogued under a study of yellow fever vaccine responses in identical twins.

Sequencing was performed on CD4+ T cells sorted from blood. These receptors were obtained from a woman aged 18-29 years in good health.

The chain carries TRBV2 and TRBJ2-7; D tentatively fits TRBD1 or TRBD2 (6 bases each). Trimming left V 4 bases short and J 0 bases short, with 10 bases between. Germline-derived CDR1 and CDR2 are SNHLY and FYNNEI. The CDR3 has 14 residues. CDR3: CASSGPGASYEQYF. In DNA, the CDR3 is TGTGCCAGCAGTGGTCCGGGGGCCTCCTACGAGCAGTACTTC.

The chain combines TRBV5-4 with TRBJ2-4; D not resolved. Germline V gene sequence: CDR1 SGHNT, CDR2 YYREEE (reference sequence). CDR3 length equals 15 residues. V lost 0 bases and J 1 base, leaving 8 bases between the germline ends. Here the CDR3 reads CASSLGTTAKNIQYF. The CDR3, as DNA: TGTGCCAGCAGCTTGGGGACGACGGCCAAAAACATTCAGTACTTC.

The genes are TRBV20-1 and TRBJ2-1; TRBD1 or TRBD2 may be the D gene (6 bases each). The germline V gene encodes CDR1 DFQATT and CDR2 SNEGSKA (reference sequence). The CDR3 has 15 residues. The V end lost 1 base, the J end lost 6 bases, and 16 bases lay between the germline ends. The CDR3: CSARGPGGQTNEQFF. The DNA of the CDR3 is TGCAGTGCTAGAGGCCCCGGGGGCCAAACCAATGAGCAGTTCTTC.

This clonotype turned up a few times. This chain links TRBV12-3 or TRBV12-4 with TRBJ1-3, with D possibly being TRBD1 (5 bases). V lost 6 bases to trimming and J lost 0 bases, with 15 bases between them. The CDR3 sequence is 16 residues long. The CDR3 nucleotides are TGTGCCAGCAGGAGACCGGGACTGCCCTCTGGAAACACCATATATTTT. Its protein product is CASRRPGLPSGNTIYF.

This clonotype has just a few counts. The chain uses TRBV7-9 and TRBJ2-7, with D perhaps TRBD2 (6 bases). The CDR3 sequence is 15 residues long. CDR1 and CDR2 (germline): SEHNR, FQNEAQ (reference sequence). The V gene lost 2 bases and the J gene lost 2 bases, with 13 bases spanning the gap. DNA of the CDR3: TGTGCCAGCAGCTTAAGGGGACTCCCAGCCTACGAGCAGTACTTC. Translating gives CASSLRGLPAYEQYF.

This clonotype showed up many times. The rearrangement uses TRBV7-9 and TRBJ1-5; unclear D gene. V was pared by 2 bases and J by 7 bases, with 9 bases between. This CDR3 has 13 residues. Germline V gene lookup returns CDR1 SEHNR and CDR2 FQNEAQ (reference sequence). The CDR3 region has the DNA TGTGCCAGCAGCTTACTCGACCAGCAGCCCCAGCATTTT. As protein: CASSLLDQQPQHF.

This clonotype was recorded at least ten times. This sequence joins TRBV2 and TRBJ1-4; no firm D call. The V end lost 0 bases, the J end lost 0 bases, and 8 bases lay between the germline ends. CDR1 and CDR2 from the germline V gene are SNHLY and FYNNEI. CDR3 length: 16 residues. The CDR3 spells CASSEAQAATNEKLFF. The CDR3, as DNA: TGTGCCAGCAGTGAAGCCCAGGCTGCAACTAATGAAAAACTGTTTTTT. Full variable domain (rest looked up from reference TRBV2 and TRBJ1-4): EPEVTQTPSHQVTQMGQEVILRCVPISNHLYFYWYRQILGQKVEFLVSFYNNEISEKSEIFDDQFSVERPDGSNFTLKIRSTKLEDSAMYFCASSEAQAATNEKLFFGSGTQLSVL.

The table lists this clonotype with a few counts. The chain couples TRBV21-1 to TRBJ2-7; TRBD2 is the table's D call, not checked against the DNA. TRBV21-1 is listed as a pseudogene. This CDR3 is 20 amino acids long. The chain's CDR3 is CASSRNGTSGGASTSLEQYV. The CDR3 nucleotides read TGTGCCAGCAGCAGAAACGGGACTAGCGGGGGGGCCAGTACGTCTCTCGAGCAGTACGTC.

This clonotype was seen a handful of times. The chain carries TRBV20-1 and TRBJ2-5; 7 bases match TRBD2. Germline trimming cut 4 bases from V and 4 bases from J; bases unmatched to any gene: 12. CDR1 DFQATT and CDR2 SNEGSKA come from the germline V gene (reference sequence). The CDR3 length is 15 residues. CDR3 amino acids: CSATTSKGGGETQYF. CDR3 DNA sequence: TGCAGTGCTACAACGTCGAAGGGCGGGGGAGAGACCCAGTACTTC.

This clonotype was seen only a few times. V gene TRBV14 combines with J gene TRBJ2-3; D gene unclear. Germline V lookup: CDR1 SGHDN, CDR2 FVKESK. V was pared by 3 bases and J by 2 bases, with 6 bases between. This CDR3 has 13 amino acids. In nucleotides, the CDR3 is TGTGCCAGCAGCCATCGACTCACAGATACGCAGTATTTT. Protein product: CASSHRLTDTQYF.

This clonotype was counted ten times or more. V usage is TRBV12-3 or TRBV12-4 and J usage is TRBJ2-1; D is possibly TRBD2 (6 bases). The CDR3 consists of 17 residues. V was clipped by 5 bases and J by 7 bases, with 24 bases between them. Here the CDR3 reads CASSQFRGTFSGNEQFF. In nucleotides, the CDR3 is TGTGCCAGCAGTCAGTTTCGGGGGACCTTCAGCGGGAATGAGCAGTTCTTC.

This clonotype was counted a few times. The chain uses TRBV6-1 and TRBJ1-4; D gene unclear. CDR1 MNHNS and CDR2 SASEGT come from the germline V gene. V was pared by 2 bases and J by 11 bases, with 18 bases between. The CDR3 is made up of 15 amino acids. Here the CDR3 reads CASSERNREMRKLFF. CDR3 bases: TGTGCCAGCAGTGAACGGAACAGAGAAATGAGGAAACTGTTTTTT.

This clonotype was seen more than once but under ten times. The chain couples TRBV7-9 to TRBJ1-1, with 11 bases aligning to TRBD1. The length of the CDR3 is 16 residues. Germline-derived CDR1 and CDR2 are SEHNR and FQNEAQ (reference sequence). The ends lost 5 bases at V and 6 bases at J; junction bases unmatched: 11. The CDR3 sequence is CASSKTRTGGGPEAFF. Written as DNA, the CDR3 is TGTGCCAGCAGCAAGACCCGGACAGGGGGCGGGCCTGAAGCTTTCTTT.

The chain recombines TRBV12-3 or TRBV12-4 with TRBJ2-1; 7 bases match TRBD1. The ends lost 5 bases at V and 5 bases at J; junction bases unmatched: 9. There are 15 residues in the CDR3. As DNA, the CDR3 is TGTGCCAGCAGTCCGAGACAGGGTGCTAACAATGAGCAGTTCTTC. It translates to CASSPRQGANNEQFF.

This rearrangement joins TRBV7-9 to TRBJ2-2; D uncertain. With 5 bases removed from V and 1 base from J, the gap between germline ends came to 11 bases. Germline values: CDR1 SEHNR, CDR2 FQNEAQ (reference sequence). The CDR3 sequence is 15 residues long. The CDR3 region is CASSLLVGNTGELFF. The CDR3 DNA is TGTGCCAGCAGCCTACTGGTCGGGAACACCGGGGAGCTGTTTTTT.

V and J are TRBV2 and TRBJ1-4; D gene uncertain. The germline gives CDR1 SNHLY, CDR2 FYNNEI. V was pared by 0 bases and J by 8 bases, with 16 bases between. The CDR3 has 16 residues. The CDR3 is CASSEAEGPMGEKLFF. Written as DNA, the CDR3 is TGTGCCAGCAGTGAAGCTGAAGGACCTATGGGGGAAAAACTGTTTTTT.

The chain recombines TRBV20-1 with TRBJ2-5; 10 positions agree with TRBD1. After removal of 6 bases from V and 5 bases from J, the junction contained 6 bases not matched to a gene. CDR1 is DFQATT, CDR2 SNEGSKA, per germline (reference sequence). The length of the CDR3 is 13 residues. The CDR3 region is CSAWDRGSETQYF. The CDR3 DNA follows: TGCAGTGCCTGGGACAGGGGATCGGAGACCCAGTACTTC.

This clonotype was seen a few times. The J gene is TRBJ2-5, the V gene TRBV11-2; 7 bases agree with TRBD1. Germline CDR1 and CDR2: SGHAT and FQNNGV. After removal of 6 bases from V and 2 bases from J, the junction contained 9 bases not matched to a gene. The CDR3 runs to 15 residues. As DNA, the CDR3 is TGTGCCAGCAGATACAGGGGTGCGGGTCAAGAGACCCAGTACTTC. This translates into CASRYRGAGQETQYF.

This clonotype has a handful of counts. The chain uses TRBV20-1 and TRBJ1-6; D not certain. Looked up from germline, CDR1 is DFQATT and CDR2 is SNEGSKA (reference sequence). The CDR3 is 12 residues long. V was cut by 5 bases and J by 7 bases, with 9 bases left in between. CDR3 amino acids: CSAETGNSPLHF. The CDR3 nucleotides read TGCAGTGCTGAAACCGGGAATTCACCCCTCCACTTT.

This clonotype showed up many times. The gene calls are TRBV20-1 and TRBJ1-6, with 8 bases fitting TRBD1. With V trimmed by 0 bases and J by 8 bases, 9 bases remained unmatched. The V gene's germline CDR1 is DFQATT and CDR2 SNEGSKA (reference sequence). The CDR3 is made up of 16 amino acids. CDR3: CSARDQRQGRDSPLHF. Written as DNA, the CDR3 is TGCAGTGCTAGAGATCAAAGACAGGGGAGAGATTCACCCCTCCACTTT.

This sequence joins TRBV10-1 and TRBJ2-4, with 9 positions matching TRBD2. Unmatched junction bases numbered 2, after V lost 2 bases and J lost 0 bases. CDR3 length: 16 amino acids. In germline, CDR1 is WNHNN, CDR2 SYGVQD (reference sequence). In DNA form, the CDR3 reads TGCGCCAGCAGTGAGGGACTAGCGAAAGCCAAAAACATTCAGTACTTC. This codes for CASSEGLAKAKNIQYF.

This clonotype was recorded at least ten times. V and J are TRBV7-6 and TRBJ2-1; tentatively, D is TRBD2 (5 bases). The V and J ends lost 5 bases and 0 bases respectively, with 14 bases between them. The CDR3 runs 16 residues. Germline lookup yields CDR1 SGHVS and CDR2 FNYEAQ. In DNA, the CDR3 is TGTGCCAGCAGCCGGCTGATGGGGAGCTCCTACAATGAGCAGTTCTTC. This encodes CASSRLMGSSYNEQFF.

The J gene is TRBJ2-2, the V gene TRBV7-2; 11 bases match TRBD2. The CDR3 sequence is 17 residues long. The V gene end was trimmed by 0 bases and the J gene end by 5 bases; junction bases not matched to a gene: 5. CDR1 SGHTA and CDR2 FQGNSA come from the germline V gene. The CDR3 spells CASSLARLAGGTGELFF. CDR3 nucleotides: TGTGCCAGCAGCTTAGCGCGGCTAGCGGGAGGAACCGGGGAGCTGTTTTTT.

The chain joins TRBV5-1 to TRBJ2-3, with TRBD1 matching over 9 bases. Per the germline V gene, CDR1 is SGHRS and CDR2 is YFSETQ. J gave up 5 bases and V 4 bases, and 8 bases lay outside the gene matches. The CDR3 runs 15 residues. The CDR3 region has the DNA TGCGCCAGCAGCGACGGACAGGGGACGGGAGATACGCAGTATTTT. Protein: CASSDGQGTGDTQYF.

This clonotype came up once. The chain combines TRBV20-1 with TRBJ2-5, with TRBD2 matching over 10 bases. The CDR3 is 16 residues long. V shed 3 bases and J 3 bases; nucleotides not matched to a gene: 10. Per the germline V gene, CDR1 is DFQATT and CDR2 is SNEGSKA (reference sequence). This chain's CDR3 is CSASRLAGDSKETQYF. The CDR3 nucleotides are TGCAGTGCTAGCCGTCTAGCGGGGGACTCAAAAGAGACCCAGTACTTC.

In its sample, this clonotype was seen once. The CDR3 loop reads CATGTSGVLSTDTQYF. The CDR3 DNA reads TGTGCCACCGGGACTAGCGGGGTTCTGAGCACAGATACGCAGTATTTT. The chain recombines TRBV11-2 with TRBJ2-3, with 13 bases aligning to TRBD2. Germline V lookup: CDR1 SGHAT, CDR2 FQNNGV. The length of the CDR3 is 16 residues. Trimming at V came to 10 bases and at J to 0 bases, leaving 7 bases not matched to a gene.

This clonotype turned up a few times. The chain employs TRBV20-1 and TRBJ2-3, with D perhaps being TRBD1 or TRBD2 (5 bases each). The V and J ends lost 4 bases and 1 base respectively, with 15 bases between them. The CDR3 length is 15 residues. Germline V gives CDR1 DFQATT, CDR2 SNEGSKA (reference sequence). The CDR3 region has the DNA TGCAGTGCTAAGGGAGTGGGGCCTGGCACAGATACGCAGTATTTT. Translating it yields CSAKGVGPGTDTQYF.

The genes are TRBV20-1 and TRBJ2-1; 13 bases fit TRBD2. V was clipped by 3 bases and J by 8 bases; unmatched bases: 10. Per germline, CDR1 DFQATT and CDR2 SNEGSKA (reference sequence). There are 16 residues in the CDR3. The CDR3 loop is CSASDPGTSGVYEQFF. The CDR3 DNA is TGCAGTGCTAGCGACCCTGGGACTAGCGGGGTCTATGAGCAGTTCTTC.

This clonotype was observed a few times. The V call is TRBV25-1, the J call TRBJ2-3; possible D gene TRBD2, 7 bases. Per the germline V gene, CDR1 is MGHDK and CDR2 is SYGVNS. Trimming stripped 4 bases from V and 2 bases from J, with 13 bases between. The CDR3 contains 15 residues. In DNA form, the CDR3 reads TGTGCCAGCAGTGGTCGGGGGGCTTCCACAGATACGCAGTATTTT. Translated: CASSGRGASTDTQYF.

This clonotype has only a few counts. The chain joins TRBV7-9 to TRBJ2-3; D uncertain. Germline V gene sequence: CDR1 SEHNR, CDR2 FQNEAQ (reference sequence). V lost 2 bases, J lost 4 bases, and 10 bases lay in between. This CDR3 is built from 14 residues. The CDR3 bases are TGTGCCAGCAGCTTACTAGGAGACTCAGATACGCAGTATTTT. Protein: CASSLLGDSDTQYF. Together with reference TRBV7-9 and TRBJ2-3, the CDR3 gives the full variable domain: DTGVSQNPRHKITKRGQNVTFRCDPISEHNRLYWYRQTLGQGPEFLTYFQNEAQLEKSRLLSDRFSAERPKGSFSTLEIQRTEQGDSAMYLCASSLLGDSDTQYFGPGTRLTVL.

This clonotype was seen a few times. The chain joins TRBV10-3 to TRBJ1-1; D is unresolved. Germline V gene data show CDR1 as ENHRY and CDR2 as SYGVKD. The CDR3 is 12 residues long. Trimming pared 4 bases from V and 5 bases from J, leaving 8 bases between. CDR3 in amino acids: CAISVGGTEAFF. The CDR3 DNA sequence: TGTGCCATCAGTGTTGGAGGTACTGAAGCTTTCTTT.

The gene calls are TRBV18 and TRBJ2-6; D is unresolved. CDR1 and CDR2 from the germline V gene are KGHSH and LQKENI. The V and J ends lost 0 bases and 0 bases respectively, with 6 bases between them. The CDR3 is 16 residues long. The CDR3 coding sequence is TGTGCCAGCTCACCACCTCACCTCTCTGGGGCCAACGTCCTGACTTTC. It yields the protein CASSPPHLSGANVLTF.